Following are 19 T cell receptor beta chains from one sample sequenced in a study of T cell responses to AZD1222 COVID-19 vaccine (dated by TCRdb to about 2021). According to the study, the label for this sample's time point signals: baseline before first vaccination. Library creation used the immunoSEQ multiplex PCR assay. Held by TCRdb, this immuneACCESS table contains in-frame sequences only and omits some clones. Under half of the omission traces to an unresolved V gene where checked; the cause of the rest is unknown. Present in this sample are approximately 190,000 clones, approximately 90% of which were seen just once. The ten most abundant clones make up roughly 0.99% of the sample. Sequenced material: peripheral blood, taken on day 0 of AZD1222 vaccination. These TCRs come from an adult in good health.

This clone was counted a single time. The rearrangement uses TRBV27 and TRBJ2-7, with D perhaps matching TRBD1 or TRBD2 (5 bases each). Per the germline V gene, CDR1 is MNHEY and CDR2 is SMNVEV (reference sequence). The CDR3 sequence is 14 residues long. Trimming took 6 bases from V and 5 from J, leaving 17 bases between them. The chain's CDR3 is CASSGTATFHEQYF. The CDR3 DNA reads as TGTGCCAGCAGCGGGACGGCTACCTTCCACGAGCAGTACTTC.

The chain joins TRBV9 to TRBJ2-7; the D is unclear. CDR3 length: 14 amino acids. Germline CDR1 reads SGDLS; CDR2 reads YYNGEE. V shed 0 bases and J shed 1 base, with 8 bases lying between them. The CDR3 is CASSVGLTSYEQYF. The CDR3 DNA follows: TGTGCCAGCAGCGTAGGGTTGACATCCTACGAGCAGTACTTC. Using reference TRBV9 and TRBJ2-7 for the parts outside the CDR3, the full variable domain is DSGVTQTPKHLITATGQRVTLRCSPRSGDLSVYWYQQSLDQGLQFLIQYYNGEERAKGNILERFSAQQFPDLHSELNLSSLELGDSALYFCASSVGLTSYEQYFGPGTRLTVT.

The rearrangement uses TRBV12-3 or TRBV12-4 and TRBJ1-5; D may be TRBD1 (5 bases). V gave up 6 bases and J gave up 4 bases, with 10 bases separating them. The length of the CDR3 is 13 residues. The CDR3 DNA is TGTGCCAGCAGCGCCAGGGTTAATCAGCCCCAGCATTTT. It encodes CASSARVNQPQHF.

CDR3 sequence: CASSHRGNLNEKLFF. As DNA, the CDR3 is TGTGCCAGCAGCCATCGGGGTAACCTTAATGAAAAACTGTTTTTT. The V and J genes are TRBV14 and TRBJ1-4, with unresolved D. Trimming left V 3 bases short and J 4 bases short, with 12 bases between. The CDR3 totals 15 residues. CDR1 SGHDN and CDR2 FVKESK come from the germline V gene.

The V call is TRBV27, the J call TRBJ2-1, with D possibly matching TRBD1 (7 bases). This CDR3 is built from 22 residues. CDR1 and CDR2 from the germline V gene are MNHEY and SMNVEV (reference sequence). V was cut by 1 base and J by 2 bases, with 30 bases left in between. The CDR3 spells CASSLFPTEYGNQGGAYNEQFF. Written as DNA, the CDR3 is TGTGCCAGCAGTTTATTTCCGACAGAGTACGGAAATCAGGGGGGCGCCTACAATGAGCAGTTCTTC.

The chain is built from TRBV2 and TRBJ1-5, with 7 nucleotides matching TRBD1. CDR1 is SNHLY and CDR2 is FYNNEI in the germline V gene. This CDR3 is built from 15 residues. J lost 2 bases, V lost 11 bases, and 12 bases had no gene match. The CDR3 loop is CASAQGGLGNQPQHF. The CDR3 DNA is TGTGCCTCAGCGCAAGGGGGCTTAGGCAATCAGCCCCAGCATTTT.

The gene calls are TRBV9 and TRBJ2-3; unclear D gene. The V end lost 0 bases, the J end lost 3 bases, and 11 bases lay between the germline ends. The CDR3 totals 15 residues. The germline V gene encodes CDR1 SGDLS and CDR2 YYNGEE. The chain's CDR3 is CASSVEAFGTDTQYF. For the CDR3, the DNA is TGTGCCAGCAGCGTAGAAGCGTTTGGGACAGATACGCAGTATTTT. Full variable domain (rest looked up from reference TRBV9 and TRBJ2-3): DSGVTQTPKHLITATGQRVTLRCSPRSGDLSVYWYQQSLDQGLQFLIQYYNGEERAKGNILERFSAQQFPDLHSELNLSSLELGDSALYFCASSVEAFGTDTQYFGPGTRLTVL.

The chain joins TRBV6-2 or TRBV6-3 to TRBJ2-3; no clear D. The CDR3 totals 13 residues. Trimming removed 2 bases at V and 5 bases at J, with 8 bases between. Germline CDR1 is MNHEY and CDR2 is SVGEGT. The chain's CDR3 is CASSYVPRDTQYF. CDR3 DNA: TGTGCCAGCAGTTACGTCCCCAGAGATACGCAGTATTTT.

The V and J genes are TRBV5-1 and TRBJ2-5; no firm D call. This CDR3 has 12 amino acids. Trimming took 3 bases from V and 0 from J, leaving 3 bases between them. Germline values: CDR1 SGHRS, CDR2 YFSETQ. Here the CDR3 DNA reads TGCGCCAGCAGCTCTTACCAAGAGACCCAGTACTTC. Translated: CASSSYQETQYF.

The chain employs TRBV11-3 and TRBJ2-5; D unclear. CDR3 length: 16 residues. Deletions cut 5 bases from V and 0 bases from J, with 16 bases between. Germline CDR1 is SGHNT and CDR2 is YENEEA. The CDR3 spells CASSPGISSHQETQYF. Here the CDR3 DNA reads TGTGCCAGCAGCCCTGGGATTAGTTCCCACCAAGAGACCCAGTACTTC.

The J gene is TRBJ2-1, the V gene TRBV4-1, with 13 bases fitting TRBD2. CDR1 is MGHRA, CDR2 YSYEKL, per germline. The CDR3 is made up of 17 amino acids. Unmatched junction bases numbered 17, after V lost 8 bases and J lost 10 bases. Written as DNA, the CDR3 is TGCGCCAGCCAAACCATGATACTAGCGGGAGGGGGTGGAGAGCAGTTCTTC. This codes for CASQTMILAGGGGEQFF.

The chain has TRBV19 and TRBJ1-5, with D perhaps matching TRBD1 (6 bases). CDR3 size: 15 residues. V lost 3 bases, J lost 1 base, and 10 bases lay in between. The germline V gene encodes CDR1 LNHDA and CDR2 SQIVND (reference sequence). The DNA of the CDR3 is TGTGCCAGTAGTATTACAGGGCGAAGCAATCAGCCCCAGCATTTT. It translates to CASSITGRSNQPQHF. The full variable domain, its missing parts supplied by reference TRBV19 and TRBJ1-5, is DGGITQSPKYLFRKEGQNVTLSCEQNLNHDAMYWYRQDPGQGLRLIYYSQIVNDFQKGDIAEGYSVSREKKESFPLTVTSAQKNPTAFYLCASSITGRSNQPQHFGDGTRLSIL.

J is TRBJ2-2 and V is TRBV28, with TRBD2 identical over 12 bases. Germline loops: CDR1 MDHEN, CDR2 SYDVKM. The CDR3 runs 17 residues. The J segment lost 2 bases and the V segment lost 7 bases, leaving 8 bases of the junction unmatched. The CDR3 sequence is CASTLGLAGPNTGELFF. CDR3 bases: TGTGCCAGCACCTTAGGACTAGCGGGACCCAACACCGGGGAGCTGTTTTTT.

The chain uses TRBV6-2 or TRBV6-3 and TRBJ1-1; tentative D call: TRBD1 (6 bases). The germline V gene encodes CDR1 MNHEY and CDR2 SVGEGT. The CDR3 length is 19 residues. The V end lost 0 bases, the J end lost 0 bases, and 20 bases lay between the germline ends. CDR3 amino acids: CASSYSDRQGRYLNTEAFF. In DNA form, the CDR3 reads TGTGCCAGCAGTTACTCGGACCGGCAGGGGCGATATCTGAACACTGAAGCTTTCTTT.

The CDR3 DNA follows: TGTGCTAGTGGTCCGACGAAGGACAGGGTGAGTCAGCCCCAGCATTTT. Its protein is CASGPTKDRVSQPQHF. The chain joins TRBV12-5 to TRBJ1-5, with 8 bases fitting TRBD1. Germline V gene data show CDR1 as LGHNT and CDR2 as FRNRAP. V shed 5 bases, J shed 6 bases, and the junction held 12 bases outside the gene matches. The CDR3 loop spans 16 amino acids.

The V gene is TRBV7-9, the J gene TRBJ1-1, with a tentative D call TRBD1 (6 bases). This CDR3 is built from 15 residues. Trimming stripped 3 bases from V and 3 bases from J, with 14 bases between. The germline V gene has CDR1 SEHNR and CDR2 FQNEAQ (reference sequence). The CDR3 here is CASSFFGQKDTEAFF. The CDR3 nucleotides read TGTGCCAGCAGCTTTTTTGGACAGAAGGACACTGAAGCTTTCTTT.

The chain couples TRBV9 to TRBJ2-5, with TRBD1 identical over 9 bases. CDR3 size: 17 residues. The V gene's germline CDR1 is SGDLS and CDR2 YYNGEE. V shed 0 bases and J 1 base; nucleotides not matched to a gene: 7. The CDR3: CASSVVSGQGIQETQYF. CDR3 coding DNA: TGTGCCAGCAGCGTAGTTTCCGGACAGGGGATCCAAGAGACCCAGTACTTC.

This clone was observed a few times. This chain joins TRBV5-1 and TRBJ2-7; D ambiguous. In germline, CDR1 is SGHRS, CDR2 YFSETQ. Deletions cut 0 bases from V and 4 bases from J, with 11 bases between. The CDR3 has 14 residues. CDR3 sequence: CASSLAADQYEQYF. For the CDR3, the DNA is TGCGCCAGCAGCTTGGCGGCAGATCAGTACGAGCAGTACTTC.

This chain links TRBV19 with TRBJ2-7; D unresolved. The germline CDR1 and CDR2 sequences are LNHDA and SQIVND (reference sequence). V was cut by 5 bases and J by 5 bases, with 19 bases left in between. The CDR3 is made up of 15 amino acids. For the CDR3, the DNA is TGTGCCAGTAGTCGTTCGTTGGTAGAAGGCGACGAGCAGTACTTC. As protein: CASSRSLVEGDEQYF.